The 24 T cell receptor beta chains below were found in one sample sequenced in a study of T cells after yellow fever vaccination. From the 5' RACE reads, TCRdb called clonotypes with MiXCR, one entry per CDR3 protein. The data hold some 320,000 distinct CDR3 sequences, with 7.5% to 9% observed a single time. Sequencing was performed on PBMCs, taken on the day of the first yellow fever vaccination. The source is a man between 18 and 35 years old who received the YFV17D yellow fever vaccine.

Of note for this clonotype: Since a much larger clone is just one base distant, this may be a read error. The J gene is TRBJ2-5, the V gene TRBV7-2; TRBD2 matches 9 bases. V shed 4 bases and J 2 bases; nucleotides not matched to a gene: 5. The germline V gene encodes CDR1 SGHTA and CDR2 FQGNSA. The CDR3 consists of 15 residues. The CDR3 loop reads CASSSSGVTQETQYF. For the CDR3, the DNA is TGTGCCAGCAGCTCTAGCGGGGTGACACAAGAGACCCAGTACTTC.

CDR3 in amino acids: CASSLGTSLAETQYF. The CDR3 DNA follows: TGCGCCAGCAGCTTGGGGACTAGCCTAGCAGAGACCCAGTACTTC. The chain couples TRBV5-1 to TRBJ2-5, with 8 bases fitting TRBD2. Germline loops: CDR1 SGHRS, CDR2 YFSETQ. CDR3 size: 15 residues. V was pared by 0 bases and J by 4 bases, with 5 bases of the junction left unmatched.

In its sample, this clonotype was seen many times. The CDR3 loop reads CASSLGLAAGELFF. The CDR3 bases are TGTGCCAGCAGTTTAGGACTAGCAGCCGGGGAGCTGTTTTTT. The chain recombines TRBV28 with TRBJ2-2, with TRBD2 identical over 8 bases. The J segment lost 6 bases and the V segment lost 2 bases, leaving 2 bases of the junction unmatched. Germline V gives CDR1 MDHEN, CDR2 SYDVKM. The CDR3 totals 14 residues.

This clonotype was counted between two and nine times. The rearrangement joins TRBV12-3 or TRBV12-4 to TRBJ1-3; the match to TRBD1 covers 9 bases. The trim removed 3 bases at V and 3 bases at J, leaving 6 bases unmatched. The CDR3 loop spans 16 amino acids. The CDR3 region has the DNA TGTGCCAGCAGTTTCGGAGGACAGGGGAGTGGAAACACCATATATTTT. Amino acid sequence: CASSFGGQGSGNTIYF.

This clonotype was counted at least ten times. Here the CDR3 DNA reads TGTGCCAGCAGCTTACTAGCGGGTAGACAGTTCTTC. Encoded protein: CASSLLAGRQFF. V is TRBV7-2 and J is TRBJ2-1; 8 bases are shared with TRBD2. The length of the CDR3 is 12 residues. Germline CDR1 reads SGHTA; CDR2 reads FQGNSA. V lost 2 bases, J lost 13 bases, and 4 bases stayed unmatched.

V is TRBV7-9 and J is TRBJ1-1, with a weak D call TRBD1 (5 bases). Trimming cost V 5 bases and J 10 bases, with 23 bases left between them. Germline CDR1 reads SEHNR; CDR2 reads FQNEAQ (reference sequence). The CDR3 extends over 15 amino acids. The CDR3 reads CASSPGRGEGPGAFF. For the CDR3, the DNA is TGTGCCAGCAGCCCGGGACGAGGGGAGGGTCCGGGAGCTTTCTTT.

The chain has TRBV4-3 and TRBJ1-5, with a tentative D call TRBD1 (5 bases). The length of the CDR3 is 17 residues. The V and J ends lost 0 bases and 0 bases respectively, with 12 bases between them. CDR1 and CDR2 (germline): LGHNA, YSLEER. The CDR3 protein is CASSQDPGTYSNQPQHF. The CDR3 region has the DNA TGCGCCAGCAGCCAAGATCCCGGGACGTATAGCAATCAGCCCCAGCATTTT.

This rearrangement joins TRBV7-6 to TRBJ2-2; 9 nucleotides match TRBD1. Unmatched junction bases numbered 14, after V lost 5 bases and J lost 7 bases. Looked up from germline, CDR1 is SGHVS and CDR2 is FNYEAQ. This CDR3 region has 17 residues. CDR3 sequence: CASSPPRRTGANGELFF. CDR3 nucleotides: TGTGCCAGCAGCCCACCCCGTAGGACAGGGGCCAACGGGGAGCTGTTTTTT.

This clonotype was seen a few times. The chain is built from TRBV28 and TRBJ2-5; the D gene is possibly TRBD1 (5 bases). The germline V and J ends were trimmed by 3 bases and 5 bases, with 13 bases remaining between them. The CDR3 runs to 14 residues. The germline V gene has CDR1 MDHEN and CDR2 SYDVKM. The CDR3 bases are TGTGCCAGCAGTTTCATATCAGGGATCGAGACCCAGTACTTC. It specifies CASSFISGIETQYF. The full variable domain, with the rest looked up from reference TRBV28 and TRBJ2-5, is DVKVTQSSRYLVKRTGEKVFLECVQDMDHENMFWYRQDPGLGLRLIYFSYDVKMKEKGDIPEGYSVSREKKERFSLILESASTNQTSMYLCASSFISGIETQYFGPGTRLLVL.

J is TRBJ2-2 and V is TRBV11-2, with 7 bases aligning to TRBD2. The CDR3 consists of 18 residues. V lost 5 bases and J lost 1; bases outside the gene matches: 13. Germline V gene sequence: CDR1 SGHAT, CDR2 FQNNGV. The CDR3 DNA sequence: TGTGCCAGCAGCGTCACGACTAGCCTGATTGGGAACACCGGGGAGCTGTTTTTT. Translation: CASSVTTSLIGNTGELFF.

This clonotype showed up many times. This rearrangement joins TRBV5-1 to TRBJ2-5; a weak D match, TRBD1 (6 bases). The germline V gene has CDR1 SGHRS and CDR2 YFSETQ. The germline V and J ends were trimmed by 0 bases and 3 bases, with 6 bases remaining between them. The CDR3 is made up of 13 amino acids. The CDR3 nucleotides are TGCGCCAGCAGCTTGGGGACAGAAGAGACCCAGTACTTC. Its translation: CASSLGTEETQYF. The full variable domain, with the rest looked up from reference TRBV5-1 and TRBJ2-5, is KAGVTQTPRYLIKTRGQQVTLSCSPISGHRSVSWYQQTPGQGLQFLFEYFSETQRNKGNFPGRFSGRQFSNSRSEMNVSTLELGDSALYLCASSLGTEETQYFGPGTRLLVL.

V gene TRBV3-1 combines with J gene TRBJ1-4, with D hard to call. The V gene lost 8 bases and the J gene lost 10 bases, with 20 bases spanning the gap. From germline, CDR1 is LGHDT and CDR2 YNNKEL (reference sequence). This CDR3 is built from 14 residues. The CDR3 region has the DNA TGTGCCAGCCAATTCGGCTTTTTCGTGGGAAAACTGTTTTTT. This encodes CASQFGFFVGKLFF.

This clonotype was counted at least ten times. The V gene is TRBV7-8, the J gene TRBJ2-1; TRBD2 might be the D (6 bases). V was clipped by 3 bases and J by 2 bases, with 8 bases between them. The germline gives CDR1 SGHVS, CDR2 FQNEAQ. This CDR3 spans 14 amino acids. CDR3 nucleotides: TGTGCCAGCAGCTTGACGGGGGCCTACAATGAGCAGTTCTTC. Encoded protein: CASSLTGAYNEQFF.

This clonotype has only a few counts. The chain carries TRBV5-5 and TRBJ2-7; 7 positions match TRBD2. The ends lost 3 bases at V and 1 base at J; junction bases unmatched: 10. Germline lookup yields CDR1 SGHKS and CDR2 YYEKEE (reference sequence). This CDR3 has 16 residues. The CDR3 coding sequence is TGTGCCAGCAGCTCGAGGTACGACGGGGGGTCCTACGAGCAGTACGTC. Its protein is CASSSRYDGGSYEQYV.

In its sample, this clonotype was seen a few times. The chain joins TRBV7-9 to TRBJ1-1; tentatively, D is TRBD1 (5 bases). The V end lost 8 bases, the J end lost 1 base, and 11 bases lay between the germline ends. Germline V gene lookup returns CDR1 SEHNR and CDR2 FQNEAQ (reference sequence). The CDR3 length is 13 residues. CDR3 nucleotides: TGTGCCAGCTCCAGGGTGGCGAACACTGAAGCTTTCTTT. It is translated as CASSRVANTEAFF.

This clonotype was seen more than once but under ten times. V gene TRBV7-2 combines with J gene TRBJ2-4, with TRBD2 matching over 12 bases. Trimming took 4 bases from V and 8 from J; bases not matched to a gene: 6. The CDR3 totals 15 residues. Germline assignment: CDR1 SGHTA and CDR2 FQGNSA. The CDR3 nucleotides are TGTGCCAGCAGCTCTAGCGGGGGGGCCTTTTACATTCAGTACTTC. It is translated as CASSSSGGAFYIQYF.

The V and J genes are TRBV29-1 and TRBJ2-1; 7 nucleotides match TRBD2. Germline V gives CDR1 SQVTM, CDR2 ANQGSEA. V lost 3 bases, J lost 7 bases, and 6 bases stayed unmatched. The CDR3 runs 13 residues. This CDR3 is CSVEGSGGNEQFF. The CDR3 coding sequence is TGCAGCGTTGAGGGGTCCGGGGGGAATGAGCAGTTCTTC.

This clonotype showed up just a few times. This chain joins TRBV20-1 and TRBJ1-1, with D tentatively TRBD1 (6 bases). The length of the CDR3 is 11 residues. CDR1 DFQATT and CDR2 SNEGSKA come from the germline V gene (reference sequence). CDR3 DNA: TGCCGTCCGGGGGGGCAAGCTGAAGCTTTCTTT. The encoded protein is CRPGGQAEAFF.

This clonotype occurred many times. The chain uses TRBV12-3 or TRBV12-4 and TRBJ2-1; D perhaps matches TRBD1 (6 bases). V was clipped by 9 bases and J by 0 bases, with 12 bases between them. The CDR3 has 14 amino acids. The CDR3 is CASRTASSYNEQFF. The DNA of the CDR3 is TGTGCCAGTCGGACAGCGAGCTCCTACAATGAGCAGTTCTTC.

This clonotype was recorded a few times. This chain connects TRBV5-1 to TRBJ2-5; the D gene is possibly TRBD2 (7 bases). The CDR3 spans 15 residues. V was pared by 4 bases and J by 0 bases, with 13 bases between. Germline lookup yields CDR1 SGHRS and CDR2 YFSETQ. CDR3 sequence (DNA): TGCGCCAGCAGCCCGGAGGGGGGGCACCAAGAGACCCAGTACTTC. Its translation is CASSPEGGHQETQYF.

This chain's CDR3 is CASSQDMSRTDTQYF. The CDR3, as DNA: TGCGCCAGCAGCCAAGATATGAGTAGAACAGATACGCAGTATTTT. The chain joins TRBV4-3 to TRBJ2-3; D gene unclear. Germline CDR1 reads LGHNA; CDR2 reads YSLEER. The germline V and J ends were trimmed by 0 bases and 3 bases, with 10 bases remaining between them. This CDR3 is built from 15 residues.

The V and J genes are TRBV24-1 and TRBJ1-1, with D possibly being TRBD1 (5 bases). Germline V gene data show CDR1 as KGHDR and CDR2 as SFDVKD. The CDR3 runs to 12 residues. The ends were cut back, 3 bases at V and 5 bases at J, with 6 bases in the middle. CDR3: CATSDGGTEAFF. CDR3 in DNA: TGTGCCACCAGTGATGGGGGAACTGAAGCTTTCTTT.

This CDR3 reads CSARLAGPNTGELFF. The CDR3 DNA reads as TGCAGTGCTAGACTAGCGGGGCCGAACACCGGGGAGCTGTTTTTT. The chain joins TRBV20-1 to TRBJ2-2, with 9 bases identical to TRBD2. Trimming removed 2 bases from V and 0 bases from J; junction bases left unmatched: 1. Germline assignment: CDR1 DFQATT and CDR2 SNEGSKA (reference sequence). The CDR3 is 15 amino acids.

This chain connects TRBV5-5 to TRBJ2-3; D not certain. CDR3 size: 13 residues. Germline V gene data show CDR1 as SGHKS and CDR2 as YYEKEE (reference sequence). The ends were cut back, 0 bases at V and 6 bases at J, with 8 bases in the middle. CDR3 bases: TGTGCCAGCAGCTTGGCCATTCAGGATACGCAGTATTTT. Protein: CASSLAIQDTQYF.